A selection of T cell receptor beta chains follows, all from one sample in a study of blood T cell repertoires in COVID-19. The data were produced by immunoSEQ multiplex PCR, yet TCRdb's version contains in-frame clones alone and is incomplete. The table has over 55,000 clones, 82% seen once. The material sequenced was peripheral blood. The receptors derive from a woman aged 55-69 years with acute or convalescent COVID-19. CDR3s include the opening cysteine and the closing phenylalanine or tryptophan. Fields, in order: J gene, D gene, V gene, clone size, CDR3 DNA, CDR3 protein. A D gene is named only where the DNA matches it firmly. Size values are once, few and many counts, or a class for expanded clones, and some rows have none.

J: TRBJ1-5
D: TRBD1
V: TRBV14
size: few
DNA: TGTGCCAGCAGCCAAGGAGACCGACAGGGGGCGCGTAGCAATCAGCCCCAGCATTTT
CDR3: CASSQGDRQGARSNQPQHF

J: TRBJ2-5
D: TRBD2
V: TRBV10-2
size: NA
DNA: TGCGCCAGCCGGGCTAGCGGGGGGGTTGGGCAAGAGACCCAGTACTTC
CDR3: CASRASGGVGQETQYF

J: TRBJ1-2
D: TRBD1
V: TRBV7-2
size: NA
DNA: TGTGCCAGCAGCTACATCGGACAGGTTGGGTCCTTCTTCTTC
CDR3: CASSYIGQVGSFFF

J: TRBJ2-2
D: TRBD2
V: TRBV7-2
size: NA
DNA: TGTGCCAGCAGCCCCCGTCTCGGGACTAGCGGGGGAAACACCGGGGAGCTGTTTTTT
CDR3: CASSPRLGTSGGNTGELFF

J: TRBJ2-7
D: TRBD2
V: TRBV9
size: NA
DNA: TGTGCCAGCAGCGTAGATAGCGGGGGCCCCTACGAGCAGTACTTC
CDR3: CASSVDSGGPYEQYF

J: TRBJ2-3
D: TRBD2
V: TRBV7-9
size: NA
DNA: TGTGCCAGCAGCGGAGGACTAGCCCAAATCACAGATACGCAGTATTTT
CDR3: CASSGGLAQITDTQYF

J: TRBJ2-2
D: NA
V: TRBV24-1
size: NA
DNA: TGTGCCACCAGTGATGGTGCCAGGGGGGCCACCGGGGAGCTGTTTTTT
CDR3: CATSDGARGATGELFF

J: TRBJ2-7
D: TRBD1
V: TRBV12-3/TRBV12-4
size: NA
DNA: TGTGCCAGCAGGCGGACAGGGGACGAGCAGTACTTC
CDR3: CASRRTGDEQYF

J: TRBJ1-4
D: NA
V: TRBV4-1
size: once
DNA: TGCGCCAGCAGCCAACTACAGGCTATGTATGAAAAACTGTTTTTT
CDR3: CASSQLQAMYEKLFF

J: TRBJ2-7
D: NA
V: TRBV6-2/TRBV6-3
size: NA
DNA: TGTGCCAGCAGTCCAACGGGGCGGCCATCTCGGGAGGAGCAGTACTTC
CDR3: CASSPTGRPSREEQYF

J: TRBJ1-4
D: NA
V: TRBV19
size: NA
DNA: TGTGCCAGTAGTATACGGACATCCCGCATCGCGGCTAATGAAAAACTGTTTTTT
CDR3: CASSIRTSRIAANEKLFF

J: TRBJ2-3
D: TRBD2
V: TRBV27
size: NA
DNA: TGTGCCAGCAGTCCACGGTCGGGAGGGGTCACAGATACGCAGTATTTT
CDR3: CASSPRSGGVTDTQYF

J: TRBJ1-1
D: NA
V: TRBV19
size: NA
DNA: TGTGCCAGTACCCCAAGGGGCAGAAACACTGAAGCTTTCTTT
CDR3: CASTPRGRNTEAFF

J: TRBJ1-1
D: NA
V: TRBV5-1
size: NA
DNA: TGCGCCAGCAGCTTGGAGACAGGGAACACTGAAGCTTTCTTT
CDR3: CASSLETGNTEAFF

J: TRBJ1-4
D: NA
V: TRBV4-1
size: NA
DNA: TGCGCCAGCAGCCAAGATCCCGCCGGTGCAACTAATGAAAAACTGTTTTTT
CDR3: CASSQDPAGATNEKLFF

J: TRBJ1-3
D: TRBD1
V: TRBV19
size: NA
DNA: TGTGCCTCCTCGGACAGGCCCTCTGGAAACACCATATATTTT
CDR3: CASSDRPSGNTIYF

J: TRBJ2-2
D: NA
V: TRBV27
size: NA
DNA: TGTGCCAGCAGTTTTTTACAGCTGAACACCGGGGAGCTGTTTTTT
CDR3: CASSFLQLNTGELFF

J: TRBJ1-1
D: NA
V: TRBV7-9
size: NA
DNA: TGTGCCAGCAGCCCCATGAACACTGAAGCTTTCTTT
CDR3: CASSPMNTEAFF

J: TRBJ2-5
D: TRBD1
V: TRBV4-1
size: NA
DNA: TGCGCCAGCAGCCGGGGACAGGTGGGAGAGACCCAGTACTTC
CDR3: CASSRGQVGETQYF

J: TRBJ1-5
D: NA
V: TRBV6-5
size: NA
DNA: TGTGCCACCCTTCCCCCCGGAGGAGGCAATCAGCCCCAGCATTTT
CDR3: CATLPPGGGNQPQHF

J: TRBJ2-1
D: TRBD2
V: TRBV24-1
size: NA
DNA: TGTGCCACCAGTACTTCAGCGGGGGATAACAATGAGCAGTTCTTC
CDR3: CATSTSAGDNNEQFF

J: TRBJ2-1
D: TRBD1
V: TRBV29-1
size: NA
DNA: TGCAGCGCCCGGGACAGGGGTGGCGGGGGAAACAATGAGCAGTTCTTC
CDR3: CSARDRGGGGNNEQFF

J: TRBJ1-4
D: NA
V: TRBV4-1
size: NA
DNA: TGCGCCAGCAGCCAAGATCTGGGGGGGATGAGTGAAAAACTGTTTTTT
CDR3: CASSQDLGGMSEKLFF

J: TRBJ1-6
D: NA
V: TRBV3-1/TRBV3-2
size: NA
DNA: TGTGCCAGCAGCCAAGTGGCAGGGGATTCACCCCTCCACTTT
CDR3: CASSQVAGDSPLHF

J: TRBJ2-7
D: NA
V: TRBV7-9
size: NA
DNA: TGTGCCAGCAGGTACTTCACGGGTGGACAAAGCTCCTACGAGCAGTACTTC
CDR3: CASRYFTGGQSSYEQYF

J: TRBJ1-5
D: TRBD1
V: TRBV6-2/TRBV6-3
size: NA
DNA: TGTGCCAGCAGTTACACGGACAGGGGGCATAGCAATCAGCCCCAGCATTTT
CDR3: CASSYTDRGHSNQPQHF

J: TRBJ1-1
D: NA
V: TRBV18
size: NA
DNA: TGTGCCAGCTCTCTACAGTACACTGAAGCTTTCTTT
CDR3: CASSLQYTEAFF

J: TRBJ1-1
D: NA
V: TRBV19
size: few
DNA: TGTGCCAGTAGTGTCCGGCGGCGGGCGAACACTGAAGCTTTCTTT
CDR3: CASSVRRRANTEAFF

J: TRBJ2-4
D: TRBD1
V: TRBV5-1
size: NA
DNA: TGCGCCAGCAGCTGGACAGGGAGCGGAAACATTCAGTACTTC
CDR3: CASSWTGSGNIQYF

J: TRBJ1-1
D: NA
V: TRBV20-1
size: NA
DNA: TGCAGTGTCGGAGGTAACACTGAAGCTTTCTTT
CDR3: CSVGGNTEAFF

J: TRBJ2-3
D: TRBD2
V: TRBV10-1
size: NA
DNA: TGCGCCAGCAGTCCCAGCGGGGGGGCATTCACAGATACGCAGTATTTT
CDR3: CASSPSGGAFTDTQYF

J: TRBJ2-3
D: NA
V: TRBV7-3
size: once
DNA: TGTGCCAGCAGCTTACCACAGTCAGTTACGCAGTATTTT
CDR3: CASSLPQSVTQYF

J: TRBJ1-2
D: TRBD1
V: TRBV30
size: NA
DNA: TGTGCCTGGAGTGAAATGACAGGGCGATACACCTTC
CDR3: CAWSEMTGRYTF

J: TRBJ2-3
D: NA
V: TRBV7-2
size: NA
DNA: TGTGCCAGCAACTTATATAGCGCCGATACGCAGTATTTT
CDR3: CASNLYSADTQYF

J: TRBJ2-2
D: TRBD2
V: TRBV5-1
size: NA
DNA: TGCGCCAGCAGCTGGAGCGGGGGGTTCACCGGGGAGCTGTTTTTT
CDR3: CASSWSGGFTGELFF

J: TRBJ1-5
D: TRBD1
V: TRBV10-3
size: few
DNA: TGTGCCATCAGTGGGGGACAGGGCCCCAATCAGCCCCAGCATTTT
CDR3: CAISGGQGPNQPQHF

J: TRBJ1-3
D: NA
V: TRBV3-1/TRBV3-2
size: NA
DNA: TGTGCCAGCAGCGGCGGTTTGAGGGACTCTGGAAACACCATATATTTT
CDR3: CASSGGLRDSGNTIYF

J: TRBJ2-7
D: NA
V: TRBV6-1
size: NA
DNA: TGTGCCAGCAGTGAATCTTCAACAAGGGGGAATTTCGAGCAGTACTTC
CDR3: CASSESSTRGNFEQYF

J: TRBJ1-6
D: NA
V: TRBV5-4
size: once
DNA: TGTGCCAGCAGCTTGGACAGGAATTCACCCCTCCACTTT
CDR3: CASSLDRNSPLHF

J: TRBJ1-2
D: TRBD1
V: TRBV6-6
size: NA
DNA: TGTGCCAGCAGTCCACAGGGGAACTATGGCTACACCTTC
CDR3: CASSPQGNYGYTF